These T cell receptor beta chains were read from a single sample in a study of CD8+CD57+ T cells in acquired aplastic anemia. A single record per CDR3 protein comes from TCRdb applying MiXCR to the reads. The table shows hundreds of thousands of distinct CDR3 sequences, with 50% to 65% occurring only once. Sequenced input: sorted CD4+, CD8+, or CD8+CD57+ T cells (not recorded which) from PBMCs. The source is a human donor with aplastic anemia. Each CDR3 is given with its conserved first and last residue. Fields, in order: clone size, V gene, J gene, D gene, CDR3 DNA, CDR3 protein. A D gene is named only where the DNA matches it firmly. Some rows have no size entry. The others give once, few or many, or a class for an expanded clone.

many	TRBV18	TRBJ2-7	-	TGTGCCAGCTCACCCTCAGGGGTGGCCTACGAGCAGTACTTC	CASSPSGVAYEQYF
few	TRBV5-1	TRBJ2-7	TRBD2	TGTGCCAGCAGATCGGGAGGTGCTAGCGGGGCCGAGCAGTACTTC	CASRSGGASGAEQYF
-	TRBV7-2	TRBJ1-4	-	TGTGCCAGCAGCTTGGAGTCAGGGACTAATGAAAAACTGTTTTTT	CASSLESGTNEKLFF
many	TRBV19	TRBJ2-3	TRBD1	TGTGCCAGTTCGGACAGGGGTGACACAGATACGCAGTATTTT	CASSDRGDTDTQYF
-	TRBV19	TRBJ2-7	-	TGTGCCAGTAGTCCCAGATGGGAAGGCTACGAGCAGTACTTC	CASSPRWEGYEQYF
many	TRBV19	TRBJ2-7	TRBD1	TGTGCCAGTAGTGAATGGGACAGAGCTTTGGCCTACGAGCAGTACTTC	CASSEWDRALAYEQYF
-	TRBV20-1	TRBJ1-2	-	TGCAGTGCTACTGGCGAAGTGGAGGGCTACACCTTC	CSATGEVEGYTF
-	TRBV2	TRBJ2-7	TRBD1	TGTGCCAGCAGCTTAGGACAGGGGAATCCCTACGAGCAGTACTTC	CASSLGQGNPYEQYF
-	TRBV7-6	TRBJ2-3	-	TGTGCCAGCAGCGCGAGGGCTGCAGATACGCAGTATTTT	CASSARAADTQYF
-	TRBV11-1	TRBJ2-1	-	TGTGCCAGCAGCTCGGGCCAGGGAGGCGGCTACAATGAGCAGTTCTTC	CASSSGQGGGYNEQFF
once	TRBV11-2	TRBJ2-7	-	TGTGCCAGCAGCTTGGGCCTTCAGACCTCCTACGAGCAGTACTTC	CASSLGLQTSYEQYF
once	TRBV19	TRBJ2-7	TRBD1	TGTGCCAGTAGTTTAGACGGGACAGACAAGCACTACGAGCAGTACTTC	CASSLDGTDKHYEQYF
-	TRBV2	TRBJ1-5	-	TGTGCCAGCAGTGTTACCCTGATTCAGCCCCAGCATTTT	CASSVTLIQPQHF
many	TRBV5-1	TRBJ2-7	-	TGCGCCAGCAGCTTGGCCCAGGGGACGTCCTACGAGCAGTACTTC	CASSLAQGTSYEQYF
-	TRBV10-3	TRBJ2-7	TRBD2	TGTGCCATCAGTGAGGGAGCGGGAGGTCGCTACGAGCAGTACTTC	CAISEGAGGRYEQYF
many	TRBV12-3/TRBV12-4	TRBJ2-7	TRBD1	TGTGCCAGCAGGACAGGGGGTCTTTACGAGCAGTACTTC	CASRTGGLYEQYF